The TCR beta chain described here comes from a study of cytomegalovirus exposure and HLA in healthy donors. Turning to this clone: Its antigen is unknown.

Whole-study results and caveats: Reports credit the classifier with highly specific, highly sensitive diagnosis of cytomegalovirus status. There were a few CMV-associated chains whose specificity for CMV antigens was confirmed in vitro. Cytomegalovirus association was listed for 164 TCR beta chains.

TCRdb's copy holds only in-frame clones and misses some; the assay was immunoSEQ multiplex PCR. Of some 160,000 clones in the sample, approximately 90% were seen once. The validation cohort, a group of 120 subjects, included the donors and was separate from the approximately 700-subject first cohort. V trimming: 3 bases; J trimming: 1 base; junction bases outside the gene matches: 5. The CDR3 spans 15 residues. Germline V gene lookup returns CDR1 SGHTA and CDR2 FQGNSA. The chain employs TRBV7-2 and TRBJ1-2; TRBD1 agrees at 7 bases. Material for sequencing was PBMCs. The sequence came from a man aged 18 to 29 in good health and CMV-seronegative. The CDR3 DNA follows: TGTGCCAGCAGCTTCCCGGGACAGAATAACTATGGCTACACCTTC. Translation: CASSFPGQNNYGYTF.